These 19 T cell receptor beta chains came from one sample sequenced in a study of post-analysis software for immune sequencing data. cDNA libraries for TCR beta contained unique molecular identifiers. TCRdb itself ran the PCR reads through MiXCR, one entry per CDR3 protein. The sample records under 200,000 distinct CDR3 sequences, around 34% being singletons. This specimen was blood, taken after autologous hematopoietic stem cell transplantation. These receptors all come from a girl between 5 and 17 years old with multiple sclerosis.

Points on this clonotype: This may stem from a read error, because a much larger clone lies one nucleotide away. This sequence joins TRBV9 and TRBJ2-3; 11 bases align to TRBD2. The V gene end was trimmed by 0 bases and the J gene end by 6 bases; junction bases not matched to a gene: 9. The CDR3 has 17 residues. The germline V gene encodes CDR1 SGDLS and CDR2 YYNGEE. The CDR3 loop is CASSVEALAGGCDTQYF. The CDR3 DNA reads as TGTGCCAGCAGCGTAGAAGCCCTAGCGGGAGGATGTGATACGCAGTATTTT.

This chain connects TRBV6-1 to TRBJ2-7; D not certain. This CDR3 has 16 amino acids. The germline V gene has CDR1 MNHNS and CDR2 SASEGT. V lost 8 bases and J lost 0, with 20 bases in between. The CDR3 DNA sequence: TGTGCCAGCGCCCTGACTTGGCAGGCAACCTCCTACGAGCAGTACTTC. Its translation is CASALTWQATSYEQYF.

The chain recombines TRBV15 with TRBJ2-1; D unresolved. In germline, CDR1 is LNHNV, CDR2 YYDKDF (reference sequence). V was shortened by 3 bases and J by 10 bases, with 16 bases between the two germline ends. CDR3 size: 14 residues. The CDR3 loop reads CATSRSPDSYEQFF. The DNA for the CDR3 is TGTGCCACCAGCAGGTCGCCGGATTCCTACGAGCAGTTCTTC.

This chain uses TRBV12-3 or TRBV12-4 with TRBJ2-7; maybe TRBD1 (6 bases). This CDR3 contains 14 residues. Deletions cut 1 base from V and 3 bases from J, with 10 bases between. This CDR3 reads CASSLGPRGYEQYF. The CDR3 DNA reads TGTGCCAGCAGTTTAGGCCCCAGGGGCTACGAGCAGTACTTC.

The rearrangement links TRBV20-1 to TRBJ1-5; 9 bases align to TRBD1. The CDR3 extends over 14 amino acids. Germline V gene lookup returns CDR1 DFQATT and CDR2 SNEGSKA (reference sequence). V shed 5 bases, J shed 7 bases, and the junction held 9 bases outside the gene matches. CDR3 in amino acids: CSALRTGASQPQHF. The CDR3 region has the DNA TGCAGTGCTTTACGGACAGGGGCGTCCCAGCCCCAGCATTTT.

The rearrangement links TRBV5-1 to TRBJ1-3; possible D gene TRBD1, 5 bases. V dropped 5 bases and J dropped 6 bases, with 12 bases sitting between them. Germline loops: CDR1 SGHRS, CDR2 YFSETQ. The CDR3 is 13 residues long. The CDR3: CASRPTAENTIYF. The CDR3 DNA reads as TGCGCCAGCAGACCGACAGCGGAAAACACCATATATTTT. Drawing the rest from reference TRBV5-1 and TRBJ1-3, the complete variable domain is KAGVTQTPRYLIKTRGQQVTLSCSPISGHRSVSWYQQTPGQGLQFLFEYFSETQRNKGNFPGRFSGRQFSNSRSEMNVSTLELGDSALYLCASRPTAENTIYFGEGSWLTVV.

This chain joins TRBV7-6 and TRBJ2-1; 10 bases agree with TRBD2. V gave up 1 base and J gave up 4 bases; unmatched junction bases: 10. Germline V lookup: CDR1 SGHVS, CDR2 FNYEAQ. The CDR3 consists of 18 residues. CDR3 sequence reads: CASSLGGTSERLYNEQFF. The CDR3 nucleotides are TGTGCCAGCAGCTTAGGGGGGACTAGCGAACGGCTATACAATGAGCAGTTCTTC.

This chain links TRBV6-2 or TRBV6-3 with TRBJ1-5; TRBD1 is a possible D gene (5 bases). The CDR3 runs to 15 residues. CDR1 MNHEY and CDR2 SVGEGT come from the germline V gene. Trimming cost V 2 bases and J 3 bases, with 11 bases left between them. The CDR3 loop reads CASSYGGASNQPQHF. The CDR3 DNA is TGTGCCAGCAGTTACGGCGGGGCCTCCAATCAGCCCCAGCATTTT.

The chain carries TRBV20-1 and TRBJ2-7; 10 bases match TRBD2. Germline CDR1 DFQATT, CDR2 SNEGSKA (reference sequence). V lost 6 bases, J lost 4 bases, and 6 bases stayed unmatched. The CDR3 loop spans 13 amino acids. The CDR3 reads CSAEREGRYEQYF. The CDR3 region has the DNA TGCAGTGCCGAGCGGGAGGGCCGGTACGAGCAGTACTTC.

V is TRBV3-1 and J is TRBJ2-7, with no clear D. Germline V gene lookup returns CDR1 LGHDT and CDR2 YNNKEL (reference sequence). Trimming removed 0 bases from V and 0 bases from J, with 6 bases in between. This CDR3 is built from 14 residues. This CDR3 is CASSQELYSYEQYF. In DNA form, the CDR3 reads TGTGCCAGCAGCCAAGAATTGTACTCCTACGAGCAGTACTTC.

This clonotype has just a few counts. The chain joins TRBV11-2 to TRBJ2-3; 7 bases agree with TRBD1. V lost 7 bases to trimming and J lost 2 bases; unmatched junction nucleotides: 18. This CDR3 spans 18 amino acids. CDR1 SGHAT and CDR2 FQNNGV come from the germline V gene. The CDR3 is CASIPRDSQHSFTDTQYF. As DNA, the CDR3 is TGTGCCAGCATCCCCCGGGACAGCCAACACTCATTCACAGATACGCAGTATTTT. The complete variable domain, with remaining parts taken from reference TRBV11-2 and TRBJ2-3, reads EAGVAQSPRYKIIEKRQSVAFWCNPISGHATLYWYQQILGQGPKLLIQFQNNGVVDDSQLPKDRFSAERLKGVDSTLKIQPAKLEDSAVYLCASIPRDSQHSFTDTQYFGPGTRLTVL.

J is TRBJ2-1 and V is TRBV29-1; the D gene is possibly TRBD1 (5 bases). The J call could be wrong; TRBJ2-7 is a better fit for the DNA end. CDR1 SQVTM and CDR2 ANQGSEA come from the germline V gene. The CDR3 has 12 residues. The CDR3 loop reads CSVGSGNYEQYF. CDR3 nucleotides: TGCAGCGTTGGGTCAGGGAACTACGAGCAGTACTTC.

This chain uses TRBV12-3 or TRBV12-4 with TRBJ1-2, with D uncertain. Trimming took off 4 bases at V and 7 bases at J, with 19 bases between the two ends. The CDR3 consists of 15 residues. CDR3 amino acids: CASSSTTDRRGGYTF. DNA of the CDR3: TGTGCCAGCAGTTCGACTACTGATCGACGGGGTGGCTACACCTTC.

This clonotype occurred a few times. This chain joins TRBV10-3 and TRBJ2-7, with 7 nucleotides matching TRBD2. CDR3 length: 14 amino acids. Germline V gene sequence: CDR1 ENHRY, CDR2 SYGVKD. The junction had 8 bases not matched to a gene; V was cut back by 6 bases and J by 3 bases. The CDR3 nucleotides are TGTGCCATCAGCCCCGGACTAGGATTCTACGAGCAGTACTTC. Residues: CAISPGLGFYEQYF.

V gene TRBV6-2 or TRBV6-3 combines with J gene TRBJ2-5, with TRBD2 matching over 9 bases. Losses at the gene ends were 6 bases for V and 13 bases for J; bases not matched to a gene: 12. Germline values: CDR1 MNHEY, CDR2 SVGEGT. CDR3 length: 13 amino acids. The CDR3 reads CASRFGTSLPGYF. CDR3 bases: TGTGCCAGCAGATTTGGGACTAGCCTCCCGGGGTACTTC.

This clonotype was detected a few times. The V call is TRBV27, the J call TRBJ2-1; D possibly uses TRBD1 or TRBD2 (5 bases each). With 6 bases removed from V and 2 bases from J, the gap between germline ends came to 11 bases. Germline-derived CDR1 and CDR2 are MNHEY and SMNVEV (reference sequence). The CDR3 length is 14 residues. CDR3 residues: CASSGTVPYNEQFF. CDR3 nucleotides: TGTGCCAGCAGCGGGACGGTCCCCTACAATGAGCAGTTCTTC.

This clonotype appeared many times. The chain links TRBV30 to TRBJ1-6, with 8 nucleotides matching TRBD1. V trimming: 1 base; J trimming: 5 bases; junction bases outside the gene matches: 1. CDR3 length: 14 amino acids. Germline V CDR1 and CDR2: GTSNPN, SVGIG (reference sequence). CDR3 sequence reads: CAWSAGQDNSPLHF. The DNA for the CDR3 is TGTGCCTGGAGTGCGGGACAGGATAATTCACCCCTCCACTTT.

This clonotype was seen only a few times. The chain couples TRBV29-1 to TRBJ2-5; D is ambiguous. V was trimmed by 5 bases and J by 7 bases, leaving 8 bases between them. The germline V gene encodes CDR1 SQVTM and CDR2 ANQGSEA. This CDR3 has 10 amino acids. CDR3 residues: CSVPSGTQYF. In nucleotides, the CDR3 is TGCAGCGTTCCGAGTGGGACCCAGTACTTC.

The genes are TRBV6-6 and TRBJ1-2; no clear D. The CDR3 sequence is 12 residues long. Germline V lookup: CDR1 MNHNY, CDR2 SVGAGI (reference sequence). V was cut by 6 bases and J by 8 bases, with 13 bases left in between. The CDR3 here is CASRNSLGGYTF. The CDR3 nucleotides are TGTGCCAGCAGAAACAGCCTGGGGGGCTACACCTTC.